The entry that follows covers one TCR beta chain sequence. Using immunoSEQ multiplex PCR, the repertoire was profiled, and TCRdb retains in-frame clones only, with some absent. The sample gives around 65,000 clones, around 90% of which show up once; over 1.2% is in the top ten. This sample stems from a study of T cell changes during pregnancy in multiple sclerosis. Germline V lookup: CDR1 SGDLS, CDR2 YYNGEE. This CDR3 has 14 amino acids. V lost 3 bases and J lost 1; bases outside the gene matches: 3. Sequenced here: peripheral blood, sampled in the third trimester of pregnancy. The chain links TRBV9 to TRBJ2-7, with TRBD1 matching 8 bases. This receptor was taken from a female donor in good health, enrolled as a control in a pregnancy study. The CDR3 protein is CASSGRDRSYEQYF. Written as DNA, the CDR3 is TGTGCCAGCAGCGGCCGGGACAGGTCCTACGAGCAGTACTTC.